These 27 T cell receptor beta chains share one sample of origin, sequenced in a study of radiotherapy plus CTLA-4 blockade in lung cancer. Libraries were prepared by immunoSEQ multiplex PCR; TCRdb keeps only in-frame clonotypes and omits some of them. Here the sample spans around 59,000 clones, over 70% being singletons. Source: peripheral blood, taken from a patient treated with radiotherapy plus ipilimumab. These receptors all stem from a human donor with non-small cell lung cancer who had a partial response to radiotherapy plus ipilimumab.

This clone was picked up one time. This sequence joins TRBV9 and TRBJ1-1; TRBD1 might be the D (5 bases). The CDR3 totals 14 residues. The germline V gene encodes CDR1 SGDLS and CDR2 YYNGEE. V was shortened by 4 bases and J by 1 base, with 11 bases between the two germline ends. The CDR3: CASSPGGENTEAFF. The CDR3 DNA is TGTGCCAGCAGCCCCGGGGGTGAGAACACTGAAGCTTTCTTT.

CDR3 sequence (DNA): TGTGCCAGCTCCCCGGGACAGGGGGCCCGCCCCCTCCACTTT. This encodes CASSPGQGARPLHF. V gene TRBV18 combines with J gene TRBJ1-6; 12 bases are shared with TRBD1. Losses at the gene ends were 6 bases for V and 13 bases for J; bases not matched to a gene: 7. In germline, CDR1 is KGHSH, CDR2 LQKENI. The length of the CDR3 is 14 residues.

This clone has at least ten counts. The V gene is TRBV6-5, the J gene TRBJ2-7; tentative D call: TRBD1 (5 bases). The length of the CDR3 is 15 residues. Trimming left V 0 bases short and J 3 bases short, with 12 bases between. Germline assignment: CDR1 MNHEY and CDR2 SVGAGI. The CDR3 DNA reads as TGTGCCAGCAGTTACTCGAGACAGCCGTTCTACGAGCAGTACTTC. It translates to CASSYSRQPFYEQYF.

The chain uses TRBV14 and TRBJ2-1, with unresolved D. This CDR3 spans 16 amino acids. Germline values: CDR1 SGHDN, CDR2 FVKESK. The V and J ends lost 0 bases and 0 bases respectively, with 9 bases between them. The CDR3 loop is CASSQDLMSSYNEQFF. The CDR3, as DNA: TGTGCCAGCAGCCAAGATCTGATGAGCTCCTACAATGAGCAGTTCTTC. The variable domain in full, completed from reference TRBV14 and TRBJ2-1, reads EAGVTQFPSHSVIEKGQTVTLRCDPISGHDNLYWYRRVMGKEIKFLLHFVKESKQDESGMPNNRFLAERTGGTYSTLKVQPAELEDSGVYFCASSQDLMSSYNEQFFGPGTRLTVL.

The V gene is TRBV12-5, the J gene TRBJ1-1; no definite D call. Germline values: CDR1 LGHNT, CDR2 FRNRAP. V was clipped by 2 bases and J by 2 bases, with 9 bases between them. This CDR3 comprises 14 residues. The CDR3 region is CASGLMTGNTEAFF. Written as DNA, the CDR3 is TGTGCTAGTGGTTTGATGACGGGAAACACTGAAGCTTTCTTT.

V usage is TRBV9 and J usage is TRBJ1-1, with a possible D match to TRBD1 (6 bases). The germline gives CDR1 SGDLS, CDR2 YYNGEE. The CDR3 runs 15 residues. Trimming took off 3 bases at V and 2 bases at J, with 14 bases between the two ends. CDR3 coding DNA: TGTGCCAGCAGCGGAGGGGGAGGGGCCAACACTGAAGCTTTCTTT. Translating it yields CASSGGGGANTEAFF. The full variable domain, completed using reference TRBV9 and TRBJ1-1, is DSGVTQTPKHLITATGQRVTLRCSPRSGDLSVYWYQQSLDQGLQFLIQYYNGEERAKGNILERFSAQQFPDLHSELNLSSLELGDSALYFCASSGGGGANTEAFFGQGTRLTVV.

V usage is TRBV13 and J usage is TRBJ2-3, with 16 bases aligning to TRBD2. Trimming at V came to 5 bases and at J to 4 bases, leaving 12 bases not matched to a gene. CDR1 PRHDT and CDR2 FYEKMQ come from the germline V gene (reference sequence). This CDR3 has 19 residues. As DNA, the CDR3 is TGTGCCAGCAGCATTCCTTACGGGACTAGCGGGGGGGCGGCAGATACGCAGTATTTT. Translation: CASSIPYGTSGGAADTQYF.

This clone was recorded a few times. This sequence joins TRBV5-4 and TRBJ2-7; 7 bases are a match to TRBD1. The CDR3 has 18 amino acids. Trimming took 1 base from V and 0 from J; bases not matched to a gene: 13. Germline V gene sequence: CDR1 SGHNT, CDR2 YYREEE (reference sequence). The CDR3 protein is CASSLLGAGTDSSYEQYF. Written as DNA, the CDR3 is TGTGCCAGCAGCTTGTTGGGAGCCGGGACAGATTCCTCCTACGAGCAGTACTTC. Looking up the rest from reference TRBV5-4 and TRBJ2-7 gives the full variable domain: ETGVTQSPTHLIKTRGQQVTLRCSSQSGHNTVSWYQQALGQGPQFIFQYYREEENGRGNFPPRFSGLQFPNYSSELNVNALELDDSALYLCASSLLGAGTDSSYEQYFGPGTRLTVT.

The chain joins TRBV15 to TRBJ1-1; 8 bases agree with TRBD1. The CDR3 sequence is 14 residues long. The germline V gene encodes CDR1 LNHNV and CDR2 YYDKDF (reference sequence). J gave up 8 bases and V 1 base, and 6 bases lay outside the gene matches. In DNA, the CDR3 is TGTGCCACCAGCAGAGGACCGCGGACAGGGGAAGCTTTCTTT. This sequence encodes CATSRGPRTGEAFF.

This chain connects TRBV18 to TRBJ2-7; 9 nucleotides match TRBD2. V lost 3 bases to trimming and J lost 7 bases; unmatched junction nucleotides: 7. This CDR3 spans 14 amino acids. The V gene's germline CDR1 is KGHSH and CDR2 LQKENI. The CDR3: CASSPPAGGEEQYF. The CDR3 nucleotides read TGTGCCAGCTCACCCCCGGCGGGGGGGGAAGAGCAGTACTTC.

The chain recombines TRBV7-9 with TRBJ1-1; D is possibly TRBD1 (5 bases). Per germline, CDR1 SEHNR and CDR2 FQNEAQ (reference sequence). The CDR3 loop spans 13 amino acids. V lost 2 bases to trimming and J lost 3 bases, with 7 bases between them. This chain's CDR3 is CASSLSRDTEAFF. DNA of the CDR3: TGTGCCAGCAGCTTAAGCAGGGACACTGAAGCTTTCTTT.

The J gene is TRBJ1-6, the V gene TRBV10-3, with D unresolved. Germline V gene lookup returns CDR1 ENHRY and CDR2 SYGVKD. V was cut by 7 bases and J by 5 bases, with 6 bases left in between. The CDR3 is 12 residues long. The CDR3 protein is CAIKSDNSPLHF. CDR3 sequence (DNA): TGTGCCATCAAATCCGATAATTCACCCCTCCACTTT.

The chain recombines TRBV5-4 with TRBJ2-5; TRBD2 matches 10 bases. This CDR3 is built from 16 residues. The V gene end was trimmed by 4 bases and the J gene end by 5 bases; junction bases not matched to a gene: 11. CDR1 and CDR2 from the germline V gene are SGHNT and YYREEE (reference sequence). The CDR3 nucleotides read TGTGCCAGCAGCCCGGGGAGCGGGGGGGCCCGGGAGACCCAGTACTTC. Translation: CASSPGSGGARETQYF.

The chain uses TRBV7-9 and TRBJ2-3, with TRBD2 identical over 10 bases. The germline gives CDR1 SEHNR, CDR2 FQNEAQ (reference sequence). CDR3 size: 19 residues. The J segment lost 6 bases and the V segment lost 1 base, leaving 16 bases of the junction unmatched. CDR3 region: CASSLGGSGGPGSLDTQYF. The CDR3 nucleotides read TGTGCCAGCAGCTTAGGGGGTAGCGGGGGGCCCGGCAGCCTGGATACGCAGTATTTT.

This clone came up once. J is TRBJ2-7 and V is TRBV19; 9 bases fit TRBD1. The CDR3 has 15 amino acids. Per the germline V gene, CDR1 is LNHDA and CDR2 is SQIVND (reference sequence). Losses at the gene ends were 3 bases for V and 3 bases for J; bases not matched to a gene: 6. The CDR3 region is CASSMVTGGSYEQYF. The CDR3 nucleotides are TGTGCCAGTAGTATGGTGACAGGGGGTAGCTACGAGCAGTACTTC.

V and J are TRBV7-9 and TRBJ2-7; 7 bases line up with TRBD1. This CDR3 has 14 residues. The ends lost 6 bases at V and 2 bases at J; junction bases unmatched: 7. CDR1 and CDR2 from the germline V gene are SEHNR and FQNEAQ (reference sequence). CDR3 coding DNA: TGTGCCAGCAGTTCCGGGACAGTGGCCTACGAGCAGTACTTC. This gives the protein CASSSGTVAYEQYF. The whole variable domain, remainder taken from reference TRBV7-9 and TRBJ2-7, is DTGVSQNPRHKITKRGQNVTFRCDPISEHNRLYWYRQTLGQGPEFLTYFQNEAQLEKSRLLSDRFSAERPKGSFSTLEIQRTEQGDSAMYLCASSSGTVAYEQYFGPGTRLTVT.

V usage is TRBV6-4 and J usage is TRBJ2-7; D is possibly TRBD1 (5 bases). Germline CDR1 and CDR2: MRHNA and SNTAGT. V dropped 0 bases and J dropped 4 bases, with 19 bases sitting between them. This CDR3 is built from 17 residues. CDR3 nucleotide sequence: TGTGCCAGCAGTGACTCCGGACACGCGCGGCGACCTTACGAGCAGTACTTC. Protein product: CASSDSGHARRPYEQYF.

This sequence joins TRBV2 and TRBJ2-2; possibly TRBD2 for D (5 bases). Trimming left V 4 bases short and J 0 bases short, with 6 bases between. The length of the CDR3 is 14 residues. Germline CDR1 reads SNHLY; CDR2 reads FYNNEI. This chain's CDR3 is CASSVGANTGELFF. CDR3 in DNA: TGTGCCAGCAGTGTCGGGGCGAACACCGGGGAGCTGTTTTTT.

V and J are TRBV5-4 and TRBJ1-4; 7 bases align to TRBD1. The CDR3 has 18 residues. V lost 0 bases, J lost 0 bases, and 8 bases stayed unmatched. Per the germline V gene, CDR1 is SGHNT and CDR2 is YYREEE (reference sequence). In nucleotides, the CDR3 is TGTGCCAGCAGCTTGGGGCCAGGGGGGTCTTCAACTAATGAAAAACTGTTTTTT. It specifies CASSLGPGGSSTNEKLFF.

This clone was recorded only once. V gene TRBV7-3 combines with J gene TRBJ2-3; 8 nucleotides align to TRBD2. V lost 4 bases to trimming and J lost 1 base; unmatched junction nucleotides: 4. The germline V gene encodes CDR1 SGHTA and CDR2 FQGTGA. The CDR3 extends over 15 amino acids. CDR3 sequence reads: CASSSYSGGTDTQYF. The CDR3 nucleotides read TGTGCCAGCAGCTCTTATAGCGGGGGCACAGATACGCAGTATTTT. The variable domain in full, completed from reference TRBV7-3 and TRBJ2-3, reads GAGVSQTPSNKVTEKGKYVELRCDPISGHTALYWYRQSLGQGPEFLIYFQGTGAADDSGLPNDRFFAVRPEGSVSTLKIQRTERGDSAVYLCASSSYSGGTDTQYFGPGTRLTVL.

The V call is TRBV6-1, the J call TRBJ2-3; 7 nucleotides align to TRBD1. This CDR3 is built from 15 residues. Germline CDR1 reads MNHNS; CDR2 reads SASEGT. J gave up 6 bases and V 0 bases, and 6 bases lay outside the gene matches. CDR3 loop: CASSEAAAGGDTQYF. The CDR3 region has the DNA TGTGCCAGCAGTGAAGCCGCGGCAGGGGGTGATACGCAGTATTTT.

The J gene is TRBJ2-5, the V gene TRBV4-2; possible D gene TRBD1, 5 bases. V lost 0 bases and J lost 7, with 9 bases in between. This CDR3 has 13 residues. Germline CDR1 and CDR2: LGHNA and YNFKEQ. The CDR3 protein is CASSQDRAATQYF. The CDR3 DNA is TGTGCCAGCAGCCAAGACAGGGCGGCGACCCAGTACTTC.

V gene TRBV6-6 combines with J gene TRBJ2-2; 7 bases fit TRBD1. Trimming at V came to 0 bases and at J to 1 base, leaving 2 bases not matched to a gene. This CDR3 spans 16 amino acids. Germline V gives CDR1 MNHNY, CDR2 SVGAGI (reference sequence). Here the CDR3 DNA reads TGTGCCAGCAGTTACTCGACAGGGATGAACACCGGGGAGCTGTTTTTT. This codes for CASSYSTGMNTGELFF.

There are a few counts of this clone. The chain has TRBV9 and TRBJ2-3; perhaps TRBD2 as D (5 bases). The germline V and J ends were trimmed by 2 bases and 5 bases, with 9 bases remaining between them. Germline V gene data show CDR1 as SGDLS and CDR2 as YYNGEE. CDR3 size: 13 residues. CDR3 DNA: TGTGCCAGCAGCGTGTCGGACTTAGATACGCAGTATTTT. Its protein product is CASSVSDLDTQYF.

There are many counts of this clone. The chain employs TRBV4-1 and TRBJ2-1; 8 bases are a match to TRBD2. Germline assignment: CDR1 MGHRA and CDR2 YSYEKL. The CDR3 has 17 amino acids. V gave up 2 bases and J gave up 2 bases; unmatched junction bases: 8. The DNA for the CDR3 is TGCGCCAGCAGCCAACCACCGGGACTAGGTCCCTACAATGAGCAGTTCTTC. Its protein product is CASSQPPGLGPYNEQFF.

This clone was recorded a few times. The chain joins TRBV7-8 to TRBJ1-2; unclear D gene. The CDR3 totals 15 residues. V dropped 1 base and J dropped 2 bases, with 11 bases sitting between them. CDR1 SGHVS and CDR2 FQNEAQ come from the germline V gene. This CDR3 reads CASSLGGGRNYGYTF. CDR3 nucleotides: TGTGCCAGCAGCTTAGGCGGCGGAAGAAACTATGGCTACACCTTC.

This sequence joins TRBV10-2 and TRBJ1-1, with 7 bases aligning to TRBD1. V dropped 7 bases and J dropped 7; count of bases not matched to a gene: 9. Per the germline V gene, CDR1 is WSHSY and CDR2 is SAAADI. CDR3 length equals 13 residues. In DNA, the CDR3 is TGCGCCAGCACCGATAGACAGGGTGGTGAAGCTTTCTTT. Translating gives CASTDRQGGEAFF.